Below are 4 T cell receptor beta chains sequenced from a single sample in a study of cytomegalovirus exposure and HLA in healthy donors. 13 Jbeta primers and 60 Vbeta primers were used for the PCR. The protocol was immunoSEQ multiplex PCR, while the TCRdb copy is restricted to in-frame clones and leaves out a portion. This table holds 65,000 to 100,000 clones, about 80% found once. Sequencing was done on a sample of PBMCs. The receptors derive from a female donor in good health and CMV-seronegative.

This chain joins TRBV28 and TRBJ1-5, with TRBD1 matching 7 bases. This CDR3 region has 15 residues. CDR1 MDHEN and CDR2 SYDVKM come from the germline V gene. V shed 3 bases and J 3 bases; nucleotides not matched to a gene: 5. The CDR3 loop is CASSFRDRYNQPQHF. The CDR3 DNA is TGTGCCAGCAGTTTTAGGGACAGATACAATCAGCCCCAGCATTTT.

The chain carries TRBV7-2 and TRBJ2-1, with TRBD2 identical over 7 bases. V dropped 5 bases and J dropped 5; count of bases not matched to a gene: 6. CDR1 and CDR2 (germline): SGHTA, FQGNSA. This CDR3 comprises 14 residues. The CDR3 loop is CASSPRTSNNEQFF. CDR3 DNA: TGTGCCAGCAGCCCTCGGACTAGTAACAATGAGCAGTTCTTC.

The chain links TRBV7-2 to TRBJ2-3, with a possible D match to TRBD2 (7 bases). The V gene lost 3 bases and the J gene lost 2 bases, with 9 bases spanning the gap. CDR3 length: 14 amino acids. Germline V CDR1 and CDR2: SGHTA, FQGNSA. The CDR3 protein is CASSLGGHTDTQYF. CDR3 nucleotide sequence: TGTGCCAGCAGCTTGGGGGGGCACACAGATACGCAGTATTTT.

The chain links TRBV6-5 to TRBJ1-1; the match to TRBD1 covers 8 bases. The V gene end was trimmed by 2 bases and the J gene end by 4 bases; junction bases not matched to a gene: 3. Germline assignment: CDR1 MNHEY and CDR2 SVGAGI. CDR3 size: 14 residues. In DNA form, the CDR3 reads TGTGCCAGCAGTTACCAGGGGGCGGGCACTGAAGCTTTCTTT. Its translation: CASSYQGAGTEAFF.